This T cell receptor (beta chain) was recorded in a study of neurological immune-mediated disorders. Time point of the sample: longitudinal time-point 2. The study built unsorted libraries from 2 million PBMCs kept at -80 C. Study results and limitations: HTLV-1-associated myelopathy had the most TCR clonal expansion, whereas multiple sclerosis had the least (lower than in healthy controls).

The authors made cDNA by 5'RACE with 10-nucleotide random UMIs. TCRdb processed the 5' RACE reads anew with MiXCR; each CDR3 protein has one entry. The sample lists roughly 49,000 distinct CDR3 sequences; 13% were seen once. CDR3 size: 12 residues. The V end lost 2 bases, the J end lost 2 bases, and 6 bases lay between the germline ends. Germline V lookup: CDR1 DFQATT, CDR2 SNEGSKA (reference sequence). This clonotype was counted many times. What it binds is unknown. This chain links TRBV20-1 with TRBJ1-2; D is ambiguous. This receptor was obtained from a male donor with HTLV-1-associated myelopathy (HAM/TSP). The sequenced sample consisted of PBMCs. The CDR3 region has the DNA TGCAGTGCTAGAAGCAGGAACTATGGCTACACCTTC. As protein: CSARSRNYGYTF.